Listed here are 9 T cell receptor beta chains from one sample, sequenced in a study of T cells after yellow fever vaccination. From the 5' RACE reads, TCRdb called clonotypes with MiXCR, one entry per CDR3 protein. The data contain approximately 510,000 distinct CDR3 sequences, roughly 22% of them singletons. The specimen was PBMCs, collected about 20 days after the first yellow fever vaccination. These receptors came from a man aged 18 to 29 who received the YFV17D yellow fever vaccine.

The V gene is TRBV5-1, the J gene TRBJ2-2; D is unclear. This CDR3 has 13 amino acids. Germline assignment: CDR1 SGHRS and CDR2 YFSETQ. V was clipped by 5 bases and J by 2 bases, with 7 bases between them. Written as DNA, the CDR3 is TGCGCCAGCAGGGGTTTCAACACCGGGGAGCTGTTTTTT. It codes for CASRGFNTGELFF.

The V and J genes are TRBV29-1 and TRBJ2-4; TRBD1 agrees at 8 bases. The CDR3 spans 14 residues. CDR1 and CDR2 from the germline V gene are SQVTM and ANQGSEA. Trimming cost V 7 bases and J 3 bases; bases outside gene matches: 8. The CDR3 DNA follows: TGCAGCGCGGAGGACAGGGTTGACAAAAACATTCAGTACTTC. This gives the protein CSAEDRVDKNIQYF.

The chain joins TRBV10-1 to TRBJ2-3, with 11 bases aligning to TRBD2. This CDR3 is 16 amino acids long. Per germline, CDR1 WNHNN and CDR2 SYGVQD (reference sequence). Trimming at V came to 0 bases and at J to 4 bases, leaving 3 bases not matched to a gene. In DNA form, the CDR3 reads TGCGCCAGCAGTGAGTCCCTAGCGGGGGGACCAGATACGCAGTATTTT. Protein sequence: CASSESLAGGPDTQYF.

This sequence joins TRBV6-5 and TRBJ2-5; unclear D gene. The CDR3 has 14 amino acids. V was clipped by 0 bases and J by 9 bases, with 14 bases between them. Germline V gene lookup returns CDR1 MNHEY and CDR2 SVGAGI. The CDR3: CASSYSPDGRPQYF. As DNA, the CDR3 is TGTGCCAGCAGTTACTCCCCGGACGGAAGGCCCCAGTACTTC.

This clonotype showed up just a few times. This rearrangement joins TRBV3-1 to TRBJ2-7; D unresolved. Germline lookup yields CDR1 LGHDT and CDR2 YNNKEL (reference sequence). Trimming removed 5 bases from V and 0 bases from J, with 14 bases in between. The CDR3 has 15 residues. The CDR3 protein is CASSYIGRNSYEQYF. In nucleotides, the CDR3 is TGTGCCAGCAGCTATATCGGACGGAACTCCTACGAGCAGTACTTC.

The chain uses TRBV20-1 and TRBJ1-6; 7 bases line up with TRBD1. The CDR3 is 13 residues long. Trimming at V came to 6 bases and at J to 8 bases, leaving 7 bases not matched to a gene. From germline, CDR1 is DFQATT and CDR2 SNEGSKA (reference sequence). The CDR3 loop is CSAQTGIDSPLHF. CDR3 nucleotide sequence: TGCAGTGCCCAGACAGGGATAGATTCACCCCTCCACTTT.

The chain has TRBV20-1 and TRBJ2-5, with D possibly being TRBD1 (6 bases). This CDR3 is 14 amino acids long. Germline CDR1 reads DFQATT; CDR2 reads SNEGSKA (reference sequence). The CDR3 nucleotides read TGCAGCAGCCTGGGGGCGGAAGACCAAGAGACCCAGTACTTC. Amino acid sequence: CSSLGAEDQETQYF.

Worth noting for this clonotype: The junction and the germline gene differ at one end; a read error may be behind it. The chain couples TRBV20-1 to TRBJ2-3; 7 bases are a match to TRBD1. CDR1 and CDR2 from the germline V gene are DFQATT and SNEGSKA (reference sequence). The CDR3 covers 11 residues. Here the CDR3 reads CSARPGQIFPF. The CDR3 DNA follows: TGCAGTGCTAGACCGGGACAGATCTTCCCTTTT.

In its sample, this clonotype was seen a few times. The chain combines TRBV5-6 with TRBJ2-5, with 7 positions matching TRBD1. Germline V gene sequence: CDR1 SGHDT, CDR2 YYEEEE. J was trimmed by 0 bases and V by 5 bases; bases with no gene match: 13. The CDR3 extends over 17 amino acids. CDR3 region: CASRVPTGPGYQETQYF. DNA of the CDR3: TGTGCCAGCAGGGTTCCGACAGGGCCGGGGTACCAAGAGACCCAGTACTTC.